This TCR beta chain was captured by sequencing in a study of T cells after yellow fever vaccination. Whole-study context: Each low-cell-number fraction was prepared by means of SMART-Seq v4 Ultra Low Input. The study, taken as a whole, reports: Clonotypes found in both CD4 and CD8 compartments made up a small share. FACS-sorted repertoires could harbor abundant contaminating bulk-population clonotypes.

A word on this clonotype: The antigen remains undetermined.

CDR1 and CDR2 (germline): SGDLS, YYNGEE. This CDR3 has 13 amino acids. Trimming removed 4 bases at V and 5 bases at J, with 10 bases between. Production of TCR cDNA was by 5'RACE template switching, which also added a universal primer site and UMIs. TCRdb ran MiXCR on the 5' RACE reads and lists one entry per CDR3 protein. The profile shows fewer than 450,000 distinct CDR3 sequences, roughly 8.6% of them singletons. This clonotype was sampled from a man aged 18 to 29 who received the YFV17D yellow fever vaccine. The rearrangement uses TRBV9 and TRBJ2-1; no firm D call. The input for sequencing was PBMCs, taken about 41 days after the first yellow fever vaccination. CDR3 residues: CASSPLQHNEQFF. CDR3 in DNA: TGTGCCAGCAGCCCTTTACAGCACAATGAGCAGTTCTTC.